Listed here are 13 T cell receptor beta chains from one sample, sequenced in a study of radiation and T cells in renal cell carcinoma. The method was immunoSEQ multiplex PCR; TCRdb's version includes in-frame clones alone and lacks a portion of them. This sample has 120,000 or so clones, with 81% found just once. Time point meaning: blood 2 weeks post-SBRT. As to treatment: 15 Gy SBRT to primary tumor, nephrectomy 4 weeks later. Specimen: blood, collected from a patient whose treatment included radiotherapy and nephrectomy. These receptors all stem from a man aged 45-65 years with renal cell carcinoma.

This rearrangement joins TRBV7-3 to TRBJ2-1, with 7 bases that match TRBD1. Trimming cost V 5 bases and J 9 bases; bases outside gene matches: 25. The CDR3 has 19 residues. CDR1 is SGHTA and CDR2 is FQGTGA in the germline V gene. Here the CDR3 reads CASSPSGGWGGDTRGEQFF. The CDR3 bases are TGTGCCAGCAGCCCCTCAGGGGGTTGGGGTGGGGACACACGGGGTGAGCAGTTCTTC.

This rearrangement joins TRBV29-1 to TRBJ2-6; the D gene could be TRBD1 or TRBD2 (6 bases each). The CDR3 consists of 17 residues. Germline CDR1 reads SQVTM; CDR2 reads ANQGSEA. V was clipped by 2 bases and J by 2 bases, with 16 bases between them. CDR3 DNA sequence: TGCAGCGTTGAATTGTTTGGGGGGCGTACTGGGGCCAACGTCCTGACTTTC. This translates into CSVELFGGRTGANVLTF.

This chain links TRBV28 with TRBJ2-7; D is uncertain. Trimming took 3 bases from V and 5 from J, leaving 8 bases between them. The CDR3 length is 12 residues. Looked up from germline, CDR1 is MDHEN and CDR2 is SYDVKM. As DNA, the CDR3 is TGTGCCAGCAGTTTTAGTCTGAACGAGCAGTACTTC. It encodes CASSFSLNEQYF.

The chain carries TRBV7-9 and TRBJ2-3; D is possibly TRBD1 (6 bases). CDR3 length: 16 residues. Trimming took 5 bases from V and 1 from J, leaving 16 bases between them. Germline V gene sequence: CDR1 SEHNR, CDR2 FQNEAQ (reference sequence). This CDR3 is CASSTRQERGTDTQYF. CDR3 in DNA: TGTGCCAGCAGCACTAGACAGGAACGCGGCACAGATACGCAGTATTTT.

The CDR3 reads CAISEVDNRGTNYGYTF. The CDR3 coding sequence is TGTGCCATCAGTGAAGTCGACAACAGGGGAACTAACTATGGCTACACCTTC. V is TRBV10-3 and J is TRBJ1-2; TRBD1 aligns across 7 bases. V gave up 3 bases and J gave up 0 bases; unmatched junction bases: 10. The CDR3 spans 17 residues. Germline CDR1 ENHRY, CDR2 SYGVKD.

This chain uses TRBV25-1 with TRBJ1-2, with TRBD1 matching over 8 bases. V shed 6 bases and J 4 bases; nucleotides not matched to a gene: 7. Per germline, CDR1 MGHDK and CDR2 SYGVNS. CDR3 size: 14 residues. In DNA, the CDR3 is TGTGCCAGCAGAGCCTCCGGGACAGGCTATGGCTACACCTTC. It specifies CASRASGTGYGYTF.

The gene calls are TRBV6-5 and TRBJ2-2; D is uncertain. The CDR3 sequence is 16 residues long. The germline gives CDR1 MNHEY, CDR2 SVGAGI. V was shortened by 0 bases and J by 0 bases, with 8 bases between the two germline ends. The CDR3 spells CASSYSTSPNTGELFF. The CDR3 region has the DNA TGTGCCAGCAGTTACTCGACCAGCCCGAACACCGGGGAGCTGTTTTTT.

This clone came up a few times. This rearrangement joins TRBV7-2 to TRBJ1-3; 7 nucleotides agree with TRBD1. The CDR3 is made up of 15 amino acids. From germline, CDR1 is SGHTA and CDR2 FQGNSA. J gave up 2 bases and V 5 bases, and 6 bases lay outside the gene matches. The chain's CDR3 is CASSANQGAGNTIYF. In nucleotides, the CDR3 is TGTGCCAGCAGCGCCAATCAGGGGGCTGGAAACACCATATATTTT.

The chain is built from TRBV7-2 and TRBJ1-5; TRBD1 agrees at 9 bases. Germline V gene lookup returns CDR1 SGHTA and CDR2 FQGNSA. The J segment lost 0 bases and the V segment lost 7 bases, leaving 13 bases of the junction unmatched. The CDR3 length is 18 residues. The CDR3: CASTRDRVGLSSNQPQHF. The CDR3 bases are TGTGCCAGCACCCGGGACAGGGTCGGTCTTAGTAGCAATCAGCCCCAGCATTTT.

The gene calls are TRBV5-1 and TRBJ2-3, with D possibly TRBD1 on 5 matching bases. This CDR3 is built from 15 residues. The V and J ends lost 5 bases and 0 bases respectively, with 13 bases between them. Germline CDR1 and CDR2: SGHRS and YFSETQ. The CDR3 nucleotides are TGCGCCAGCAGGCAGGGTATGAGAAGCACAGATACGCAGTATTTT. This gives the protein CASRQGMRSTDTQYF.

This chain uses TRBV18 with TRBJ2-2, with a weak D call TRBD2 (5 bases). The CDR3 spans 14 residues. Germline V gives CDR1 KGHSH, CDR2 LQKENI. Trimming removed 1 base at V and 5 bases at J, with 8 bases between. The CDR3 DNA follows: TGTGCCAGCTCACCACGTTGGGAGACCGGGGAGCTGTTTTTT. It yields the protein CASSPRWETGELFF.

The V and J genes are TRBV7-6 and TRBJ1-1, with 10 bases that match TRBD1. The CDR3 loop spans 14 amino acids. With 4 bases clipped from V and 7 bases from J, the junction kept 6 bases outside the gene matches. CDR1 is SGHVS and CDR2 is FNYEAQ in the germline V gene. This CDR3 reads CASSWGTGASEAFF. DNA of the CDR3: TGTGCCAGCAGCTGGGGGACAGGGGCGAGTGAAGCTTTCTTT.

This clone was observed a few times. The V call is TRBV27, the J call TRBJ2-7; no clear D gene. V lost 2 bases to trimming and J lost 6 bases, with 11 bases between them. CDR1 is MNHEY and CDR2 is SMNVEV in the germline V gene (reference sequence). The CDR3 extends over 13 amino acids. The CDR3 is CASSLTLTGEQYF. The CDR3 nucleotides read TGTGCCAGCAGTTTAACATTGACGGGCGAGCAGTACTTC.